These T cell receptor beta chains were read from a single sample in a study of identical twins. Using its own MiXCR run on the 5' RACE reads, TCRdb lists one record per CDR3 protein. This sample has fewer than 250,000 distinct CDR3 sequences, with about a sixth found just once. This sample also belongs to another study, concerning T cells expressing NK-cell markers.

The sample was CD8+ T cells sorted from blood. The receptors stem from a woman younger than 30 in good health. CDR3s include the opening cysteine and the closing phenylalanine or tryptophan. D genes are given only for firm matches. The size entry is marked missing in some rows and otherwise reads once, few, many or a size class.

TRBV21-1	TRBJ2-7	-	-	TGTGCCAGCAGCAAAGACAAACAGGGTAGCTCCTACGAGCAGTACTTC	CASSKDKQGSSYEQYF
TRBV6-5	TRBJ1-3	-	few	TGTGCCAGCAGTTCCTACAGGGAGGCTGGAAACACCATATATTTT	CASSSYREAGNTIYF
TRBV10-3	TRBJ2-1	-	many	TGTGCCACCTACGACCAGGGGAGTGGTGAAGAGTTCTTC	CATYDQGSGEEFF
TRBV7-3	TRBJ2-2	-	-	TGTGCCAGCAGGGATGATTCCGGGGAGCTGTTTTTT	CASRDDSGELFF
TRBV5-1	TRBJ2-3	TRBD2	few	TGCGCCAGCAGCGACAGGACTAGCGGGGGGGCCAGGTCAGATACGCAGTATTTT	CASSDRTSGGARSDTQYF
TRBV3-1	TRBJ2-7	TRBD2	-	TGTGCCAGCAGCAAATCGGTACGGGAGGGCCACGAGCAGTACTTC	CASSKSVREGHEQYF
TRBV12-3/TRBV12-4	TRBJ2-2	-	few	TGTGCCATATATGGGGACACCGGGGAGCTGTTTTTT	CAIYGDTGELFF
TRBV15	TRBJ2-1	-	-	TGTGCCACCAGCATAAAAAGGGGAGGTGAGCAGTTCTTC	CATSIKRGGEQFF
TRBV14	TRBJ2-1	-	few	TGTGCCAGCAGCCAATGGGGGACTTCCTCCTACAATGAGCAGTTCTTC	CASSQWGTSSYNEQFF
TRBV28	TRBJ2-1	-	-	TGTGCCAGCAAACGAAGGGGTAATGGGCGTAATGAGCAGTTCTTC	CASKRRGNGRNEQFF
TRBV12-3/TRBV12-4	TRBJ1-2	-	few	TGTGCCAGCAGTACGACAGGCTGGGGCTACACCTTC	CASSTTGWGYTF
TRBV5-1	TRBJ2-7	TRBD1	-	TGCGCCAGCAGCTTGATTATGGGACAGGTGGACGAGCAGTACTTC	CASSLIMGQVDEQYF
TRBV5-6	TRBJ2-4	-	-	TGTGCCAGCAGCTTGGCCCTTCAAGGGGTTTTCAAAAACATTCAGTACTTC	CASSLALQGVFKNIQYF
TRBV28	TRBJ2-1	-	-	TGTGCCAGCAGCCATCAAAGGACAGACGACCTCTACAATGAGCAGTTCTTC	CASSHQRTDDLYNEQFF
TRBV14	TRBJ2-1	TRBD2	-	TGTGCCAGCAGCCGACGGGGACTAGCAAGCAATGAGCAGTTCTTC	CASSRRGLASNEQFF
TRBV12-3/TRBV12-4	TRBJ2-1	-	-	TGTGCCAGCAGTTTTGGTAAGATCGAGTTCTTC	CASSFGKIEFF
TRBV6-6	TRBJ2-1	-	few	TGTGCCAGCCTCTCAGGGTACAATGAGCAGTTCTTC	CASLSGYNEQFF
TRBV12-3/TRBV12-4	TRBJ1-2	-	few	TGTGCCAGCAGTTTTTCTACCTTAGCCGGCTACACCTTC	CASSFSTLAGYTF
TRBV7-9	TRBJ2-5	TRBD2	few	TGTGCCAGCTTGGAAACTAGCGGTGAGACCCAGTACTTC	CASLETSGETQYF
TRBV12-3/TRBV12-4	TRBJ2-6	-	-	TGTGCCAGCGATGGGGGCTTTTCCTCTGGGGCCAACGTCCTGACTTTC	CASDGGFSSGANVLTF
TRBV12-3/TRBV12-4	TRBJ1-1	-	few	TGTGCCAGCAGTTTCAATGAGGGCACTGAAGCTTTCTTT	CASSFNEGTEAFF
TRBV7-9	TRBJ2-1	TRBD1	few	TGTGCCAGCAGCTTAGTGGACAGGGGGCAGTTCTTC	CASSLVDRGQFF